The present entry profiles one T cell receptor (beta chain) with its context. TCRdb reprocessed the RACE reads via MiXCR and lists one record per CDR3 protein. The sample has around 340,000 distinct CDR3 sequences, approximately 6.9% seen once. V trimming: 5 bases; J trimming: 3 bases; junction bases outside the gene matches: 13. The germline V gene has CDR1 MNHNY and CDR2 SVGAGI (reference sequence). This CDR3 comprises 17 residues. These data originate in a study of human T cells and chemical hapten exposure. Study information: Mostly female, the patients presented with alopecia areata, totalis or universalis.

Specified time point: patch test 1, 2 weeks after DPC sensitization. The treatment denotes: therapeutic diphenylcyclopropenone sensitization with weekly scalp DPC. The sequencing used whole blood, collected in connection with sensitization to the hapten diphenylcyclopropenone (DPC). This clonotype originated in a young woman with alopecia areata. Some clones in this sample may be carry-over from other donors' samples. The chain couples TRBV6-6 to TRBJ2-5; 9 bases agree with TRBD2. CDR3 sequence (DNA): TGTGCCAGCAGTAGGAGGACCCGGACTAGCGTGGAAGAGACCCAGTACTTC. Its translation is CASSRRTRTSVEETQYF.